The rows below give T cell receptor beta chains drawn from one sample of a study of shared clonotypes between healthy human individuals. Some clones are missing from TCRdb's copy, which holds only in-frame ones; the method was immunoSEQ multiplex PCR. The table lists over 400,000 clones, almost 80% of them singletons, with more than 10% in the top ten. Sequencing used PBMCs. These receptors were obtained from a woman aged 40 to 55 in good health. Some clones in this sample may be carry-over from other donors' samples. Each CDR3 is given with its conserved first and last residue. D genes are given only for firm matches. Only some rows state a clone size, as once, few, many or a class for expanded clones.

v_gene	d_gene	j_gene	abundance	CDR3nt	CDR3aa
TRBV19	.	TRBJ1-5	.	TGTGCCAGTATTCCGACAGGACGCGGCGAGGGTCAGCCCCAGCATTTT	CASIPTGRGEGQPQHF
TRBV11-3	TRBD2	TRBJ2-1	.	TGTGCCAGTTCACGACGGGGGGTCGGCTACAATGAGCAGTTCTTC	CASSRRGVGYNEQFF
TRBV11-3	TRBD2	TRBJ2-7	.	TGTGCCAGCAGCTTAGGTAGCGGGCGATCCTACGAGCAGTACTTC	CASSLGSGRSYEQYF
TRBV27	.	TRBJ2-5	.	TGTGCCAGCAGTTATAGGAGCGATCAAGAGACCCAGTACTTC	CASSYRSDQETQYF
TRBV5-1	.	TRBJ2-5	.	TGCGCCAGCAGCTTGTACGGTCAGCAAGAGACCCAGTACTTC	CASSLYGQQETQYF
TRBV11-2	.	TRBJ1-2	.	TGTGCCAGCAGCTTAAGTCCGGAGAACTATGGCTACACCTTC	CASSLSPENYGYTF
TRBV4-1	.	TRBJ1-6	.	TGCGCCAGCAGCCAGGCGGAGAACAGAGTGGATTCACCCCTCCACTTT	CASSQAENRVDSPLHF
TRBV28	.	TRBJ2-2	.	TGTGCCAGCAGTTTATGGTCGAACACCGGGGAGCTGTTTTTT	CASSLWSNTGELFF
TRBV6-5	TRBD1	TRBJ1-2	.	TGTGCCAGCAGTCCGGGGGACAGTGCCTCCTATGGCTACACCTTC	CASSPGDSASYGYTF
TRBV9	TRBD2	TRBJ2-2	.	TGTGCCAGCAGCCCAGGACGGGGGGACCACACCGGGGAGCTGTTTTTT	CASSPGRGDHTGELFF
TRBV10-3	TRBD1	TRBJ2-1	.	TGTGCCATCAATACCGGGACAGCTATTTCCTACAATGAGCAGTTCTTC	CAINTGTAISYNEQFF
TRBV30	.	TRBJ2-3	.	TGTGCCTGGAAACCCGTGGGTACGCAGTACTTT	CAWKPVGTQYF
TRBV9	.	TRBJ2-2	once	TGTGCCAGCAGCCCCCAGGACACCGGGGAGCTGTTTTTT	CASSPQDTGELFF
TRBV19	TRBD1	TRBJ2-6	.	TGTGCCAGTACCAGGACAGGGAGCTCTGGGGCCAACGTCCTGACTTTC	CASTRTGSSGANVLTF
TRBV6-6	.	TRBJ2-5	.	TGTGCCAGCAGTAACCAGGGGACCCCCCAAGAGACCCAGTACTTC	CASSNQGTPQETQYF
TRBV28	TRBD1	TRBJ1-2	.	TGTGCCAGCAGTTCAACAGGGGACTCCTATGGCTACACCTTC	CASSSTGDSYGYTF
TRBV11-3	TRBD2	TRBJ2-1	.	TGTGCCAGCAGCTTAGGTTGGGAAGCGGGGGACAATGAGCAGTTCTTC	CASSLGWEAGDNEQFF
TRBV9	TRBD2	TRBJ2-5	.	TGTGCCAGCAGCCCGGGACTAGCGGGAGAGGTGCCCCAAGAGACCCAGTACTTC	CASSPGLAGEVPQETQYF
TRBV29-1	TRBD2	TRBJ2-7	.	TGCAGCGTTGTTTTAGCGGGAGAGTTCTCCGAGCAGTACTTC	CSVVLAGEFSEQYF
TRBV19	.	TRBJ1-1	.	TGTGCCAGTAGCCTAGGTCGGGATACTGAAGCTTTCTTT	CASSLGRDTEAFF
TRBV6-1	TRBD1	TRBJ1-2	.	TGTGCCAGCAGTGAGCGGACAGGGAGCTATGGCTACACCTTC	CASSERTGSYGYTF
TRBV5-4	TRBD2	TRBJ2-2	.	TGTGCCAGCAGCTCCGGGACTAGCGGCAACACCGGGGAGCTGTTTTTT	CASSSGTSGNTGELFF
TRBV4-1	TRBD2	TRBJ2-5	.	TGCGCCAGCAGCCAAGATCTAGGCGGGAGTGGGGAGACCCAGTACTTC	CASSQDLGGSGETQYF
TRBV25-1	.	TRBJ1-1	.	TGTGCCAGCAGTGAAGGGGTAGGCATCACTGAAGCTTTCTTT	CASSEGVGITEAFF
TRBV11-2	.	TRBJ2-1	.	TGTGCCAGCACCATTTTCAGGGGCCATGAGCAGTTCTTC	CASTIFRGHEQFF
TRBV12-5	TRBD2	TRBJ2-3	many	TGTGCTAGTGGTTTCACCTCAGCAATTCGTCTACGGGAGGTCTATGACACAGATACGCAGTATTTT	CASGFTSAIRLREVYDTDTQYF
TRBV6-1	.	TRBJ2-1	.	TGTGCCAGCAGTCTGGCTAGCGAGCGTGAGCAGTTCTTC	CASSLASEREQFF
TRBV6-6	.	TRBJ2-7	.	TGTGCCAGCAGTTACGCCGCAGAAGCCTACGAGCAGTACTTC	CASSYAAEAYEQYF